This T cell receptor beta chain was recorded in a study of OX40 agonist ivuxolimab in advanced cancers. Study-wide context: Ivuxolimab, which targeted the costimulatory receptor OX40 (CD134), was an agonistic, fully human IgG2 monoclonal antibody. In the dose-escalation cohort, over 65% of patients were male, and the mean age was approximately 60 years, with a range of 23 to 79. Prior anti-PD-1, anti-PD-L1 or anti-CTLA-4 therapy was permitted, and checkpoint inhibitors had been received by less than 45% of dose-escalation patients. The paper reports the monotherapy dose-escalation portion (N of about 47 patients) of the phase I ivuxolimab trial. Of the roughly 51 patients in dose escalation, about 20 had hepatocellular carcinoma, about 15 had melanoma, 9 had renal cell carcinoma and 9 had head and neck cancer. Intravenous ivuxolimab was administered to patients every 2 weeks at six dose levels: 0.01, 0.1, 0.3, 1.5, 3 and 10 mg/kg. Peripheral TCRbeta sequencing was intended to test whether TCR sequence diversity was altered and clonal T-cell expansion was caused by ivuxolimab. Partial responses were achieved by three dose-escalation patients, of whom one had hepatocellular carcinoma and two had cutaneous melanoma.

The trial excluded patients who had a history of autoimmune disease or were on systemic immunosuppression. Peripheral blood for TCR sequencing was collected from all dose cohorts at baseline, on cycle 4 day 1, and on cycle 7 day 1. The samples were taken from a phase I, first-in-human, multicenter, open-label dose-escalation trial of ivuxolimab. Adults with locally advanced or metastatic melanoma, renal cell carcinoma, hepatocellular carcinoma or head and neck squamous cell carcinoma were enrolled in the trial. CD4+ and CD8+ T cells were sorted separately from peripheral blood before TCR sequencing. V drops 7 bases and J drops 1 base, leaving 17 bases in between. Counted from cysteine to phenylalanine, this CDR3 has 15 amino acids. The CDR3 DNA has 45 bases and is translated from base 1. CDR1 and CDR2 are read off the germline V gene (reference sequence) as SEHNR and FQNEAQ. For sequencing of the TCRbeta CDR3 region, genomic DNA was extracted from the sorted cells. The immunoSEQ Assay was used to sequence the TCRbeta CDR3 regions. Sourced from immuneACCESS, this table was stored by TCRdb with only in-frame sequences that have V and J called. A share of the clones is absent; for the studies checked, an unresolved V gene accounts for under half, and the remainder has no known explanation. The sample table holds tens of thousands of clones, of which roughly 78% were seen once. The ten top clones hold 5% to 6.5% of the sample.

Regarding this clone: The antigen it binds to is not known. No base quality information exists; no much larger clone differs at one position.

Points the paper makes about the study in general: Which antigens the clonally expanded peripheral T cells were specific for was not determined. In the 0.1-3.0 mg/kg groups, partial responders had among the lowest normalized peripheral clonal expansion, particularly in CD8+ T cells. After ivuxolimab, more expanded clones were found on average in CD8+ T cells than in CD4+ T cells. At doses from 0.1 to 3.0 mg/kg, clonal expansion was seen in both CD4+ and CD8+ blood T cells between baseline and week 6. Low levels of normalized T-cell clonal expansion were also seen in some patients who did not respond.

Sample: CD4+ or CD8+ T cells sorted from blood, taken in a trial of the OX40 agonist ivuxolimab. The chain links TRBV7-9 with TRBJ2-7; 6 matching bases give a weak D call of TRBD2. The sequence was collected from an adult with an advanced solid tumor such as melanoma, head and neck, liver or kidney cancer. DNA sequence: TGTGCCAGCAACCCCCTTAACGGGGGTTCCTACGAGCAGTACTTC. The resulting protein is CASNPLNGGSYEQYF.